Each of the 32 T cell receptor beta chains below was sequenced from the same sample in a study of vaccination and CD4 T cells after COVID-19. The Oncomine TCR Beta short-read assay sequenced DNA from cultured CD4+ T cells. The source of extracted genomic DNA was cultured CD4+ T cells. TCRdb redid the calling of the PCR reads with MiXCR, one entry per CDR3 protein. This sample has some 10,000 distinct CDR3 sequences, with just under 30% found just once. Regarding treatment: approximately 11-day PBMC culture with coronavirus spike peptide pools or control peptides (ViraFEST assay). CD4+ T lymphocytes from the unexposed donor were collected before the COVID-19 pandemic (2011-2018). For these TCRs, the target antigens are not known. The specimen sequenced was CD4+ T cells from blood, cultured in vitro. These receptors were taken from a human donor in good health.

This clonotype has just a few counts. The rearrangement links TRBV2 to TRBJ2-1; a possible D gene is TRBD1 (6 bases). Germline values: CDR1 SNHLY, CDR2 FYNNEI. The CDR3 contains 15 residues. Trimming took 3 bases from V and 9 from J, leaving 18 bases between them. CDR3: CASSEDPGAKSEQFF. CDR3 sequence (DNA): TGTGCCAGCAGTGAGGACCCAGGGGCGAAAAGTGAGCAGTTCTTC.

The V call is TRBV7-9, the J call TRBJ1-5; no reliable D call. The CDR3 totals 14 residues. The V end lost 1 base, the J end lost 5 bases, and 9 bases lay between the germline ends. The germline V gene encodes CDR1 SEHNR and CDR2 FQNEAQ (reference sequence). As DNA, the CDR3 is TGTGCCAGCAGCTTAGTTGGGGTTGATCAGCCCCAGCATTTT. This translates into CASSLVGVDQPQHF.

The gene calls are TRBV24-1 and TRBJ2-3; 9 nucleotides align to TRBD1. From germline, CDR1 is KGHDR and CDR2 SFDVKD. Losses at the gene ends were 3 bases for V and 4 bases for J; bases not matched to a gene: 10. The CDR3 has 17 amino acids. CDR3 sequence (DNA): TGTGCCACCAGTGATCCGCCGGGGACAGGGATGGCAGATACGCAGTATTTT. It translates to CATSDPPGTGMADTQYF.

The chain couples TRBV6-5 to TRBJ1-6; D unclear. The germline V gene has CDR1 MNHEY and CDR2 SVGAGI. This CDR3 is 18 amino acids long. With 0 bases removed from V and 0 bases from J, the gap between germline ends came to 12 bases. The CDR3 reads CASSYSTKGSSYNSPLHF. For the CDR3, the DNA is TGTGCCAGCAGTTACTCGACCAAGGGCAGCTCCTATAATTCACCCCTCCACTTT.

The V and J genes are TRBV5-4 and TRBJ2-2; 13 bases are a match to TRBD2. CDR1 and CDR2 (germline): SGHNT, YYREEE (reference sequence). With 4 bases clipped from V and 9 bases from J, the junction kept 9 bases outside the gene matches. The CDR3 loop spans 16 amino acids. This chain's CDR3 is CASSGALAGGRRELFF. Written as DNA, the CDR3 is TGTGCCAGCAGCGGGGCACTAGCGGGAGGGCGGAGGGAGCTGTTTTTT.

The chain joins TRBV6-1 to TRBJ2-2, with D perhaps TRBD2 (6 bases). This CDR3 is 18 amino acids long. Deletions cut 7 bases from V and 5 bases from J, with 26 bases between. Per the germline V gene, CDR1 is MNHNS and CDR2 is SASEGT. CDR3 in DNA: TGTGCCAGCACTCAACCTCGCTTAGGGGTCCGGGGGACCGGGGAGCTGTTTTTT. Translated: CASTQPRLGVRGTGELFF.

V usage is TRBV7-2 and J usage is TRBJ2-7; D might be TRBD2 (5 bases). The CDR3 spans 19 residues. The V end was cut by 1 base, the J end by 0 bases, with 22 bases between. Germline V gene lookup returns CDR1 SGHTA and CDR2 FQGNSA. In DNA form, the CDR3 reads TGTGCCAGCAGCTTAGGAGTTGTGGGATACCGGACTTCCTCCTACGAGCAGTACTTC. Its translation is CASSLGVVGYRTSSYEQYF.

The chain couples TRBV4-3 to TRBJ1-1; a possible D gene is TRBD1 (5 bases). Germline V gives CDR1 LGHNA, CDR2 YSLEER. The CDR3 totals 15 residues. V was cut by 0 bases and J by 4 bases, with 12 bases left in between. CDR3: CASSQDVAGGTEAFF. CDR3 sequence (DNA): TGCGCCAGCAGCCAAGATGTCGCTGGGGGCACTGAAGCTTTCTTT.

This clonotype has a handful of counts. The V and J genes are TRBV6-1 and TRBJ2-1, with TRBD1 identical over 11 bases. The J call may be wrong; the DNA end is better matched by TRBJ2-7. CDR3 length equals 16 residues. CDR1 is MNHNS, CDR2 SASEGT, per germline. CDR3 region: CASRPDSPGQGDEQYF. The DNA for the CDR3 is TGTGCCAGCAGGCCGGATTCGCCGGGACAGGGGGACGAGCAGTACTTC.

In its sample, this clonotype ranks as medium-sized. V and J are TRBV7-3 and TRBJ1-2; possibly TRBD1 for D (6 bases). Germline-derived CDR1 and CDR2 are SGHTA and FQGTGA. CDR3 length: 15 residues. Trimming took 5 bases from V and 8 from J, leaving 21 bases between them. Here the CDR3 DNA reads TGTGCCAGCAGCCCCGGGGTGGGGGCTCAGGGCGGCTACACCTTC. It yields the protein CASSPGVGAQGGYTF.

This clonotype has only a few counts. CDR3 region: CASSKDEREEYNEQFF. In DNA, the CDR3 is TGTGCCAGCAGCAAAGACGAGCGGGAGGAATACAATGAGCAGTTCTTC. The chain is built from TRBV21-1 and TRBJ2-1; the table names TRBD2, a call not compared with the DNA. TRBV21-1 is labeled a pseudogene. This CDR3 region has 16 residues.

The chain is built from TRBV6-1 and TRBJ2-5; TRBD2 is a possible D gene (5 bases). The V gene lost 7 bases and the J gene lost 5 bases, with 14 bases spanning the gap. Germline CDR1 is MNHNS and CDR2 is SASEGT. The CDR3 is made up of 13 amino acids. The CDR3: CASTSPGRETQYF. The CDR3, as DNA: TGTGCCAGCACCTCGCCGGGAAGGGAGACCCAGTACTTC.

CDR3 region: CAIIRKNEQFF. As DNA, the CDR3 is TGTGCCATCATCAGGAAAAATGAGCAGTTCTTC. The chain uses TRBV21-1 and TRBJ2-1. TRBV21-1 corresponds to a pseudogene. This CDR3 spans 11 amino acids.

The genes are TRBV6-2 or TRBV6-3 and TRBJ2-5, with D maybe TRBD1 (6 bases). The length of the CDR3 is 16 residues. V lost 0 bases to trimming and J lost 3 bases, with 14 bases between them. Germline loops: CDR1 MNHEY, CDR2 SVGEGT. The CDR3 reads CASSYSMGAREETQYF. CDR3 DNA sequence: TGTGCCAGCAGTTACTCGATGGGGGCCAGAGAAGAGACCCAGTACTTC.

The rearrangement uses TRBV7-3 and TRBJ1-4; D is ambiguous. Germline lookup yields CDR1 SGHTA and CDR2 FQGTGA. The germline V and J ends were trimmed by 5 bases and 0 bases, with 7 bases remaining between them. The CDR3 is 14 amino acids. This CDR3 is CASSLGATNEKLFF. The CDR3 DNA is TGTGCCAGCAGCCTAGGTGCAACTAATGAAAAACTGTTTTTT.

This clonotype came up a few times. This chain connects TRBV30 to TRBJ1-5, with D perhaps matching TRBD1 (5 bases). The CDR3 loop spans 15 amino acids. The ends were cut back, 3 bases at V and 1 base at J, with 13 bases in the middle. In germline, CDR1 is GTSNPN, CDR2 SVGIG (reference sequence). Here the CDR3 DNA reads TGTGCCTGGAGCGGGGGGAGTGGGAGCAATCAGCCCCAGCATTTT. Translated, it gives CAWSGGSGSNQPQHF.

This clonotype was found a few times. This chain connects TRBV20-1 to TRBJ1-6; TRBD1 is a possible D gene (6 bases). The V gene lost 5 bases and the J gene lost 9 bases, with 17 bases spanning the gap. The CDR3 runs 14 residues. Germline loops: CDR1 DFQATT, CDR2 SNEGSKA (reference sequence). The CDR3 DNA reads as TGCAGTGCTGTCGTACAGGGTTTTGTTTCACCCCTCCACTTT. Encoded protein: CSAVVQGFVSPLHF.

This clonotype was found a few times. The chain is built from TRBV6-5 and TRBJ2-3; the D gene could be TRBD1 or TRBD2 (5 bases each). Trimming took 2 bases from V and 2 from J, leaving 14 bases between them. The CDR3 has 16 residues. Germline-derived CDR1 and CDR2 are MNHEY and SVGAGI. The CDR3 nucleotides read TGTGCCAGCAGTTACGTGGGGTTGGGGGACACAGATACGCAGTATTTT. Translation: CASSYVGLGDTDTQYF.

The chain carries TRBV28 and TRBJ2-7, with D perhaps assigned TRBD1 or TRBD2 (6 bases each). This CDR3 comprises 13 residues. Trimming shortened V by 7 bases and J by 4 bases, and 14 bases separated the two germline ends. Germline V lookup: CDR1 MDHEN, CDR2 SYDVKM. CDR3 coding DNA: TGTGCCAGCAAGGTCGGGGGCCCATACGAGCAGTACTTC. It specifies CASKVGGPYEQYF.

The chain employs TRBV4-3 and TRBJ1-2; 7 bases match TRBD1. Trimming at V came to 8 bases and at J to 7 bases, leaving 4 bases not matched to a gene. Germline values: CDR1 LGHNA, CDR2 YSLEER. The CDR3 spans 11 residues. The CDR3 DNA follows: TGCGCCAGCTCTACAGGGGCTGGCTACACCTTC. As protein: CASSTGAGYTF.

The chain has TRBV19 and TRBJ2-7; D unresolved. Germline V lookup: CDR1 LNHDA, CDR2 SQIVND (reference sequence). This CDR3 has 13 amino acids. V lost 8 bases to trimming and J lost 2 bases, with 13 bases between them. CDR3 DNA sequence: TGTGCCAGTGGGAAACCCAACACCTACGAGCAGTACTTC. Translating gives CASGKPNTYEQYF.

The chain has TRBV6-1 and TRBJ2-7; D assignment may be TRBD1 or TRBD2 (5 bases each). The length of the CDR3 is 12 residues. V lost 5 bases, J lost 3 bases, and 8 bases lay in between. Germline CDR1 and CDR2: MNHNS and SASEGT. CDR3 sequence (DNA): TGTGCCAGCAGTCGGGACCGCTACGAGCAGTACTTC. It is translated as CASSRDRYEQYF.

This clonotype has a handful of counts. The chain links TRBV6-1 to TRBJ2-3; D remains ambiguous. V was shortened by 8 bases and J by 0 bases, with 9 bases between the two germline ends. The CDR3 runs 13 residues. The germline V gene has CDR1 MNHNS and CDR2 SASEGT. The CDR3 sequence: CASQVGSTDTQYF. The CDR3, as DNA: TGTGCCAGCCAAGTGGGAAGCACAGATACGCAGTATTTT.

This clonotype turned up a few times. The chain couples TRBV5-1 to TRBJ1-1; 7 bases match TRBD1. Losses at the gene ends were 7 bases for V and 3 bases for J; bases not matched to a gene: 9. The germline CDR1 and CDR2 sequences are SGHRS and YFSETQ. The CDR3 totals 14 residues. CDR3: CASATGDRDTEAFF. CDR3 in DNA: TGCGCCAGCGCAACAGGGGACCGGGACACTGAAGCTTTCTTT.

The chain is built from TRBV7-2 and TRBJ2-7; D ambiguous. There are 13 residues in the CDR3. Germline values: CDR1 SGHTA, CDR2 FQGNSA. V was clipped by 5 bases and J by 2 bases, with 10 bases between them. The CDR3 DNA is TGTGCCAGCAGCCCAACTGGCCCCTACGAGCAGTACTTC. Encoded protein: CASSPTGPYEQYF.

The chain uses TRBV20-1 and TRBJ2-3; tentatively, D is TRBD1 (6 bases). Germline assignment: CDR1 DFQATT and CDR2 SNEGSKA (reference sequence). Trimming pared 1 base from V and 0 bases from J, leaving 14 bases between. The CDR3 runs to 16 residues. In DNA form, the CDR3 reads TGCAGTGCTAGAGGCAGGACAGTCCGTAGCACAGATACGCAGTATTTT. Translating it yields CSARGRTVRSTDTQYF.

The rearrangement joins TRBV30 to TRBJ1-5; the D gene is possibly TRBD1 (6 bases). This CDR3 comprises 13 residues. Germline CDR1 and CDR2: GTSNPN and SVGIG (reference sequence). Trimming stripped 2 bases from V and 6 bases from J, with 11 bases between. In nucleotides, the CDR3 is TGTGCCTGGAGTCCGGACAGTTCTCAGCCCCAGCATTTT. Its translation is CAWSPDSSQPQHF.

The chain links TRBV7-9 to TRBJ2-3; 14 positions agree with TRBD2. The CDR3 runs 18 residues. Germline CDR1 SEHNR, CDR2 FQNEAQ (reference sequence). With V trimmed by 0 bases and J by 3 bases, 5 bases remained unmatched. In DNA form, the CDR3 reads TGTGCCAGCAGCTTAGCGTTGACTAGCGGGAGGGGGACAGATACGCAGTATTTT. This codes for CASSLALTSGRGTDTQYF.

The chain is built from TRBV20-1 and TRBJ2-3; D might be TRBD1 or TRBD2, each matching 5 bases. Trimming stripped 5 bases from V and 6 bases from J, with 21 bases between. In germline, CDR1 is DFQATT, CDR2 SNEGSKA (reference sequence). The CDR3 is 15 residues long. In DNA form, the CDR3 reads TGCAGTGCTGACCTGGACACCCGAGGGGTGGATACGCAGTATTTT. Protein: CSADLDTRGVDTQYF.

This clonotype was counted a few times. V is TRBV10-3 and J is TRBJ2-5; 12 positions match TRBD1. This CDR3 spans 15 amino acids. Germline CDR1 ENHRY, CDR2 SYGVKD. V lost 8 bases, J lost 3 bases, and 7 bases stayed unmatched. The CDR3 coding sequence is TGTGCCATCCGCAAGGGACAGGGGGCGGAAGAGACCCAGTACTTC. It is translated as CAIRKGQGAEETQYF.

The chain has TRBV18 and TRBJ1-1; 8 bases are a match to TRBD1. V dropped 6 bases and J dropped 4; count of bases not matched to a gene: 7. CDR3 size: 14 residues. Germline V gives CDR1 KGHSH, CDR2 LQKENI. CDR3 region: CASSSTGDGTEAFF. CDR3 nucleotide sequence: TGTGCCAGCTCGTCGACAGGGGACGGCACTGAAGCTTTCTTT.

The CDR3 protein is CAWSVQGQGTDTQYF. The CDR3 DNA is TGTGCCTGGAGTGTACAGGGACAGGGTACAGATACGCAGTATTTT. The rearrangement links TRBV30 to TRBJ2-3; 9 bases agree with TRBD1. After removal of 0 bases from V and 3 bases from J, the junction contained 4 bases not matched to a gene. Germline CDR1 is GTSNPN and CDR2 is SVGIG (reference sequence). This CDR3 region has 15 residues. Filled out from reference TRBV30 and TRBJ2-3, the complete variable domain reads SQTIHQWPATLVQPVGSPLSLECTVEGTSNPNLYWYRQAAGRGLQLLFYSVGIGQISSEVPQNLSASRPQDRQFILSSKKLLLSDSGFYLCAWSVQGQGTDTQYFGPGTRLTVL.